A single sample is the source of the 14 T cell receptor beta chains below, sequenced in a study of molecular identifiers for immune sequencing clone quantification. TCRdb analysed the PCR reads with MiXCR anew, one entry per CDR3 protein. The profile covers 75,000 to 100,000 distinct CDR3 sequences, with around 19% appearing a single time and roughly 0.8% taken by the ten largest. The source material was naive CD8+ T cells from blood, with Jurkat cell RNA spiked in. Subset specified: FACS-sorted CD8+CD4-CCR7+CD45RA+ naive T cells. The receptor set was obtained from a human donor in good health. Some libraries in this study had Jurkat cell RNA spiked in.

This clonotype was seen repeatedly, ten times or more. The DNA for the CDR3 is TGTGCCAGCGGGACTAGCACAGATACGCAGTATTTT. Protein: CASGTSTDTQYF. The V and J genes are TRBV19 and TRBJ2-3, with a weak D call TRBD2 (6 bases). This CDR3 has 12 amino acids. Germline loops: CDR1 LNHDA, CDR2 SQIVND (reference sequence). Trimming took off 9 bases at V and 0 bases at J, with 7 bases between the two ends.

This clonotype occurred many times. The chain has TRBV30 and TRBJ2-7; D is unresolved. This CDR3 has 13 amino acids. CDR1 GTSNPN and CDR2 SVGIG come from the germline V gene (reference sequence). Trimming took 2 bases from V and 1 from J, leaving 9 bases between them. The CDR3 DNA reads TGTGCCTGGAGTCTCGGTATTTCCTACGAGCAGTACTTC. This encodes CAWSLGISYEQYF.

A remark on this clonotype: A much larger clone lies one base from this, so it may be a read error. The V gene is TRBV30, the J gene TRBJ2-7; D is perhaps TRBD1 (6 bases). V was pared by 3 bases and J by 2 bases, with 17 bases between. The germline gives CDR1 GTSNPN, CDR2 SVGIG (reference sequence). CDR3 length: 15 residues. The CDR3 protein is CAWSDGAGDPYEQYF. CDR3 nucleotide sequence: TGTGCCTGGAGCGATGGGGCAGGGGATCCCTACGAGCAGTACTTC.

This clonotype was seen at least ten times. This rearrangement joins TRBV4-3 to TRBJ2-2, with a weak D call TRBD2 (6 bases). The CDR3 spans 18 residues. Trimming took 0 bases from V and 0 from J, leaving 14 bases between them. Germline V gene lookup returns CDR1 LGHNA and CDR2 YSLEER. CDR3: CASSQDGVGGTNTGELFF. Here the CDR3 DNA reads TGCGCCAGCAGCCAAGATGGGGTTGGCGGGACGAACACCGGGGAGCTGTTTTTT.

This clonotype was observed many times. The chain uses TRBV20-1 and TRBJ2-7; D is possibly TRBD1 (6 bases). The CDR3 spans 13 residues. Between the trimmed V and J ends, which lost 3 bases and 1 base, there was a span of 10 bases. Germline CDR1 DFQATT, CDR2 SNEGSKA (reference sequence). The CDR3 DNA follows: TGCAGTGCTAGTAACAGGGAGTCCTACGAGCAGTACTTC. It yields the protein CSASNRESYEQYF.

This chain uses TRBV5-4 with TRBJ2-7; a possible D gene is TRBD1 (6 bases). The CDR3 is made up of 13 amino acids. The germline V gene has CDR1 SGHNT and CDR2 YYREEE (reference sequence). The V end was cut by 0 bases, the J end by 3 bases, with 7 bases between. This CDR3 reads CASSLAQGYEQYF. The CDR3 coding sequence is TGTGCCAGCAGCTTGGCACAGGGCTACGAGCAGTACTTC.

In this sample, this clonotype turned up many times. The rearrangement joins TRBV5-4 to TRBJ2-2; D uncertain. The CDR3 sequence is 10 residues long. Trimming left V 10 bases short and J 7 bases short, with 8 bases between. The V gene's germline CDR1 is SGHNT and CDR2 YYREEE (reference sequence). The CDR3 spells CAWGVGELFF. The DNA for the CDR3 is TGTGCCTGGGGTGTCGGGGAGCTGTTTTTT.

This clonotype was counted many times. V is TRBV20-1 and J is TRBJ2-5, with TRBD2 identical over 9 bases. Germline V gene sequence: CDR1 DFQATT, CDR2 SNEGSKA (reference sequence). This CDR3 spans 16 amino acids. Trimming removed 5 bases from V and 0 bases from J; junction bases left unmatched: 10. CDR3 protein: CSAQRTSEEYQETQYF. The CDR3 region has the DNA TGCAGTGCTCAACGGACTAGCGAGGAGTACCAAGAGACCCAGTACTTC.

This clonotype showed up many times. J is TRBJ2-4 and V is TRBV3-1, with unresolved D. The V gene's germline CDR1 is LGHDT and CDR2 YNNKEL (reference sequence). The CDR3 is 11 residues long. The V end lost 1 base, the J end lost 8 bases, and 3 bases lay between the germline ends. The CDR3 nucleotides are TGTGCCAGCAGCCAAGGTTACATTCAGTACTTC. It encodes CASSQGYIQYF.

In the case of this clonotype: This may be a read error: a much more frequent sequence differs by one nucleotide. The J gene is TRBJ1-1, the V gene TRBV19; possible D gene TRBD1, 6 bases. Per the germline V gene, CDR1 is LNHDA and CDR2 is SQIVND (reference sequence). This CDR3 contains 11 residues. Here the CDR3 reads CAGSAGASAFF. The DNA for the CDR3 is TGTGCCGGTAGTGCGGGGGCGAGTGCTTTCTTT. The variable domain in full, completed from reference TRBV19 and TRBJ1-1, reads DGGITQSPKYLFRKEGQNVTLSCEQNLNHDAMYWYRQDPGQGLRLIYYSQIVNDFQKGDIAEGYSVSREKKESFPLTVTSAQKNPTAFYLCAGSAGASAFFGQGTRLTVV.

This clonotype was seen ten or more times. The gene calls are TRBV4-3 and TRBJ2-7, with D perhaps TRBD2 (6 bases). The CDR3 has 16 residues. In germline, CDR1 is LGHNA, CDR2 YSLEER. V was pared by 2 bases and J by 0 bases, with 14 bases between. CDR3 DNA sequence: TGCGCCAGCAGCCAATGGGCCGGGGGTAGCTCCTACGAGCAGTACTTC. Translating it yields CASSQWAGGSSYEQYF.

This clonotype was counted a few times. This chain connects TRBV27 to TRBJ1-2; no reliable D call. V shed 3 bases and J shed 2 bases, with 13 bases lying between them. The CDR3 sequence is 15 residues long. Germline CDR1 is MNHEY and CDR2 is SMNVEV (reference sequence). The CDR3, as DNA: TGTGCCAGCAGTTTCGCAGAAGAAGCAAACTATGGCTACACCTTC. This codes for CASSFAEEANYGYTF.

This clonotype was counted many times. V usage is TRBV13 and J usage is TRBJ2-7, with D perhaps TRBD1 or TRBD2 (5 bases each). V was cut by 5 bases and J by 3 bases, with 14 bases left in between. Germline lookup yields CDR1 PRHDT and CDR2 FYEKMQ (reference sequence). The CDR3 length is 14 residues. The CDR3 DNA follows: TGTGCCAGCAGCCACCGGGACGGAGTCTACGAGCAGTACTTC. Amino acids: CASSHRDGVYEQYF.

This clonotype has at least ten counts. This chain joins TRBV5-1 and TRBJ2-3, with no clear D. CDR1 is SGHRS and CDR2 is YFSETQ in the germline V gene. This CDR3 is built from 15 residues. Trimming took 2 bases from V and 0 from J, leaving 10 bases between them. The CDR3 nucleotides are TGCGCCAGCAGCTTCGCCTCCGGAAGCACAGATACGCAGTATTTT. Its protein product is CASSFASGSTDTQYF. The whole variable domain, remainder taken from reference TRBV5-1 and TRBJ2-3, is KAGVTQTPRYLIKTRGQQVTLSCSPISGHRSVSWYQQTPGQGLQFLFEYFSETQRNKGNFPGRFSGRQFSNSRSEMNVSTLELGDSALYLCASSFASGSTDTQYFGPGTRLTVL.